This TCR beta chain came from a study of T cell responses to AZD1222 COVID-19 vaccine. Overall study findings and caveats: Donors were largely white British and mainly female; clonal diversity was possibly underestimated.

A remark on this clone: Its antigen is not known.

Libraries were prepared by immunoSEQ multiplex PCR; TCRdb keeps only in-frame clonotypes and omits some of them. The profile shows just under 75,000 clones, over 60% of them singletons. This TCR came from an adult who received the AZD1222 COVID-19 vaccine. Source: peripheral blood, taken 28 days after the second AZD1222 dose.

The CDR3 loop reads CASSEFLGGSQPQHF. DNA of the CDR3: TGTGCCAGCAGTGAATTTCTTGGGGGATCTCAGCCCCAGCATTTT. The chain carries TRBV2 and TRBJ1-5; D perhaps matches TRBD1 (5 bases). The CDR3 is made up of 15 amino acids. Germline-derived CDR1 and CDR2 are SNHLY and FYNNEI. Trimming cost V 2 bases and J 6 bases, with 14 bases left between them.